This T cell receptor (beta chain) was observed in a study of shared clonotypes between healthy human individuals. Whole-study findings and limits: In having few donors, the study represented limited genetic and exposure-history diversity.

Each cell subset's genomic DNA was divided evenly among several immunoSEQ plates. Unsorted PBMC DNA was sequenced on ten immunoSEQ deep assay plates. TCRdb's table, derived via immunoSEQ multiplex PCR, lists solely in-frame clones and lacks some. The profile shows approximately 500,000 clones, approximately 78% of them singletons. The donor cohort consisted entirely of Caucasian adults residing in Nashville, Tennessee. Only a few counts were recorded for this clone. Antigen unknown. The sequence derives from a woman between 40 and 55 years old in good health. Some clones in this sample may be carry-over from other donors' samples. Sequencing input: PBMCs.

The CDR3 region is CASTPTGWWPQREGKLFF. The CDR3 DNA reads TGTGCCAGCACCCCGACAGGGTGGTGGCCCCAAAGGGAAGGAAAACTGTTTTTT. This rearrangement joins TRBV28 to TRBJ1-4; 7 nucleotides line up with TRBD1. V was clipped by 7 bases and J by 10 bases; unmatched bases: 24. This CDR3 is built from 18 residues. Germline CDR1 is MDHEN and CDR2 is SYDVKM.